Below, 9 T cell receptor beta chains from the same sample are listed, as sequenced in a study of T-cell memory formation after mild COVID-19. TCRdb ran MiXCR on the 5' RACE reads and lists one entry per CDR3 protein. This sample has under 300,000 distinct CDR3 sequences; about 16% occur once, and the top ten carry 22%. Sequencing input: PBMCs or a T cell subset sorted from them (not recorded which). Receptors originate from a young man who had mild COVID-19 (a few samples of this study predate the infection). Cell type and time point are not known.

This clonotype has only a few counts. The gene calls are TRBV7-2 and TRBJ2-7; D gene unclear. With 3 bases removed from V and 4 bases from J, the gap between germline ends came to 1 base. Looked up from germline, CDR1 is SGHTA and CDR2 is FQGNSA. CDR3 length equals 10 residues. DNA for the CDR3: TGTGCCAGCAGCTTTTACGAGCAGTACTTC. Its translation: CASSFYEQYF. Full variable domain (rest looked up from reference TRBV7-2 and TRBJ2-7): GAGVSQSPSNKVTEKGKDVELRCDPISGHTALYWYRQSLGQGLEFLIYFQGNSAPDKSGLPSDRFSAERTGGSVSTLTIQRTQQEDSAVYLCASSFYEQYFGPGTRLTVT.

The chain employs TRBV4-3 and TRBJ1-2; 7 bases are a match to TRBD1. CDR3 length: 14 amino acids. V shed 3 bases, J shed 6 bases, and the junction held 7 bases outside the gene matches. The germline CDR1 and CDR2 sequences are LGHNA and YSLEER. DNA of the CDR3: TGCGCCAGCAGCCAGGAGGGGGCACGTCATGGCTACACCTTC. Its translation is CASSQEGARHGYTF.

DNA of the CDR3: TGCGCCAGCAGATTTCAGCCGGGACACCCTCAAGAGACCCAGTACTTC. Amino acids: CASRFQPGHPQETQYF. The V gene is TRBV5-1, the J gene TRBJ2-5, with D possibly being TRBD1 (6 bases). This CDR3 region has 16 residues. The germline gives CDR1 SGHRS, CDR2 YFSETQ. V lost 5 bases and J 2 bases, leaving 19 bases between the germline ends.

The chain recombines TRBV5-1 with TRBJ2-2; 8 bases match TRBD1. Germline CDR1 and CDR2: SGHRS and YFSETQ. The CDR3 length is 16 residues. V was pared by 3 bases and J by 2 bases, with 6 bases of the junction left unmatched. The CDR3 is CASSSVTGANTGELFF. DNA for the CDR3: TGCGCCAGCAGCTCCGTGACAGGGGCCAACACCGGGGAGCTGTTTTTT.

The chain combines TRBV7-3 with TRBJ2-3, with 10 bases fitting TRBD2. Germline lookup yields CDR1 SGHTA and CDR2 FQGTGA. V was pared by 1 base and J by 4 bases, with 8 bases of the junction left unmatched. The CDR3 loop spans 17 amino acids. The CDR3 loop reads CASSLKRTSGGADTQYF. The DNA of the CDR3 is TGTGCCAGCAGCTTAAAAAGGACTAGCGGCGGGGCAGATACGCAGTATTTT.

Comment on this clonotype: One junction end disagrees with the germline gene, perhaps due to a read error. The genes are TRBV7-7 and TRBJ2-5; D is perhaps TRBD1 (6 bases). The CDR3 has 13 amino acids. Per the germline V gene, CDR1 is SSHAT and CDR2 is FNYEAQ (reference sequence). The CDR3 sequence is CASSRQAQETQYF. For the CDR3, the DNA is TGTGCTAGCAGCCGACAGGCCCAAGAGACCCAGTACTTC.

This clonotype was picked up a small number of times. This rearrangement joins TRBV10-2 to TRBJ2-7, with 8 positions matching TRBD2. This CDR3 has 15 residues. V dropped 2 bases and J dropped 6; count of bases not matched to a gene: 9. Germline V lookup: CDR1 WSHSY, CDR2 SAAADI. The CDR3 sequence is CASSERGGVSAEQYF. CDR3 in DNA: TGCGCCAGCAGTGAGCGGGGGGGCGTTTCAGCCGAGCAGTACTTC.

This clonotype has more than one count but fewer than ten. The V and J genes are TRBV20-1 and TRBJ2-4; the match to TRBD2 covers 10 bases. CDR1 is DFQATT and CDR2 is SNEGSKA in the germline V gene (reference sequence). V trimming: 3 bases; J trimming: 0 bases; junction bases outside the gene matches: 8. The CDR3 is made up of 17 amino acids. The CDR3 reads CSASPGLARLAKNIQYF. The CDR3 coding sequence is TGCAGTGCTAGCCCGGGACTAGCGAGACTAGCCAAAAACATTCAGTACTTC.

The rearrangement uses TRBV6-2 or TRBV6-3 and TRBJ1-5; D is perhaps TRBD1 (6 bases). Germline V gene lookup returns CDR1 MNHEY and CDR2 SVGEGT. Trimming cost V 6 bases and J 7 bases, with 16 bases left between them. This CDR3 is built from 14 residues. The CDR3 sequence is CASSSTGLWQPQHF. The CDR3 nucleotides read TGTGCCAGCAGCTCCACAGGGTTGTGGCAGCCCCAGCATTTT.